The 3 T cell receptor beta chains below come from one sample, sequenced in a study of post-analysis software for immune sequencing data. Included in the TCR beta cDNA libraries were unique molecular identifiers. From the PCR reads, TCRdb called clonotypes with MiXCR, one entry per CDR3 protein. The sample yields approximately 770,000 distinct CDR3 sequences, roughly 46% seen once. Study-level results: The five TRBV segments detected at higher frequency in patients than in controls included TRBV5-6, TRBV5-1 and TRBV20-1.

These receptors have no known antigen. Sequenced sample: blood. Receptors were obtained from a girl aged 10 to 17 with multiple sclerosis.

The chain combines TRBV7-9 with TRBJ2-1; D gene ambiguous. Trimming pared 4 bases from V and 0 bases from J, leaving 7 bases between. The CDR3 is 14 residues long. CDR1 is SEHNR, CDR2 FQNEAQ, per germline (reference sequence). CDR3 sequence: CASSSARSYNEQFF. The CDR3 nucleotides read TGTGCCAGCAGCTCCGCCCGCTCCTACAATGAGCAGTTCTTC.

This clonotype was counted between two and nine times. This rearrangement joins TRBV5-6 to TRBJ1-2; weak D call: TRBD1 (5 bases). The germline V and J ends were trimmed by 4 bases and 4 bases, with 17 bases remaining between them. This CDR3 comprises 15 residues. CDR1 and CDR2 (germline): SGHDT, YYEEEE. The chain's CDR3 is CASSAGGRLLYGYTF. In DNA form, the CDR3 reads TGTGCCAGCAGCGCCGGGGGTCGCTTACTCTATGGCTACACCTTC.

The chain couples TRBV4-1 to TRBJ1-4; D is perhaps TRBD1 (6 bases). Between the trimmed V and J ends, which lost 0 bases and 14 bases, there was a span of 13 bases. The CDR3 consists of 13 residues. Germline V lookup: CDR1 MGHRA, CDR2 YSYEKL. The CDR3 loop reads CASSQEQGGRLFF. CDR3 DNA sequence: TGCGCCAGCAGCCAAGAACAAGGGGGGAGGCTGTTTTTT.